One and the same sample provided the 24 T cell receptor beta chains below, sequenced in a study of cytomegalovirus exposure and HLA in healthy donors. This PCR relied on a set of 60 Vbeta primers and 13 Jbeta primers. Using immunoSEQ multiplex PCR, the repertoire was profiled, and TCRdb retains in-frame clones only, with some absent. The data hold about 160,000 clones, with 70% to 80% observed a single time. Input material: PBMCs. The receptors originated from a man in his forties in good health and CMV-seropositive.

This rearrangement joins TRBV9 to TRBJ2-1; 13 positions match TRBD2. This CDR3 spans 17 amino acids. CDR1 SGDLS and CDR2 YYNGEE come from the germline V gene. Trimming removed 0 bases from V and 4 bases from J; junction bases left unmatched: 4. DNA of the CDR3: TGTGCCAGCAGCGTAGGAGAGGGACTAGCGGGGTACAATGAGCAGTTCTTC. Protein product: CASSVGEGLAGYNEQFF.

This sequence joins TRBV6-4 and TRBJ2-5, with D uncertain. The J call may be in error: the DNA end matches TRBJ2-7 better. Germline V gene data show CDR1 as MRHNA and CDR2 as SNTAGT. The CDR3 covers 12 residues. CDR3 sequence reads: CASHEETYEQYF. The CDR3, as DNA: TGTGCCAGCCATGAGGAAACCTACGAGCAGTACTTC.

The chain carries TRBV7-2 and TRBJ2-1; TRBD2 matches 8 bases. Unmatched junction bases numbered 7, after V lost 5 bases and J lost 1 base. Germline assignment: CDR1 SGHTA and CDR2 FQGNSA. This CDR3 has 16 residues. The CDR3 nucleotides are TGTGCCAGCAGCCACTCCGGGACTAGATCCTACAATGAGCAGTTCTTC. It translates to CASSHSGTRSYNEQFF. Based on the CDR3 plus reference TRBV7-2 and TRBJ2-1, the full variable domain is GAGVSQSPSNKVTEKGKDVELRCDPISGHTALYWYRQSLGQGLEFLIYFQGNSAPDKSGLPSDRFSAERTGGSVSTLTIQRTQQEDSAVYLCASSHSGTRSYNEQFFGPGTRLTVL.

The rearrangement joins TRBV15 to TRBJ2-7; 8 nucleotides line up with TRBD2. The CDR3 has 17 residues. The germline V gene has CDR1 LNHNV and CDR2 YYDKDF (reference sequence). The V gene end was trimmed by 5 bases and the J gene end by 1 base; junction bases not matched to a gene: 13. The CDR3 sequence: CATSGSLRLATSYEQYF. DNA of the CDR3: TGTGCCACCAGCGGATCCCTCCGACTAGCGACTTCCTACGAGCAGTACTTC.

This clone was seen once. The gene calls are TRBV29-1 and TRBJ1-2; TRBD1 might be the D (5 bases). Per the germline V gene, CDR1 is SQVTM and CDR2 is ANQGSEA. The CDR3 has 16 residues. The V end was cut by 5 bases, the J end by 4 bases, with 23 bases between. This chain's CDR3 is CSVSAGGRGDSYGYTF. For the CDR3, the DNA is TGCAGCGTTTCTGCCGGGGGACGGGGGGATAGCTATGGCTACACCTTC.

The chain links TRBV11-2 to TRBJ2-5; TRBD2 might be the D (7 bases). V lost 7 bases to trimming and J lost 4 bases, with 13 bases between them. Germline assignment: CDR1 SGHAT and CDR2 FQNNGV. CDR3 length: 13 residues. CDR3 nucleotides: TGTGCCAGCACCACGGGGGGCCCAGAGACCCAGTACTTC. Translation gives CASTTGGPETQYF.

A note on this clone: The junction does not match germline at one end; this may be a read error. This same CDR3 is encoded by further DNA sequences in the sample. V gene TRBV5-4 combines with J gene TRBJ1-1; 7 bases are a match to TRBD1. Germline CDR1 and CDR2: SGHNT and YYREEE (reference sequence). This CDR3 spans 16 amino acids. Here the CDR3 reads CASSSSLGAGGTEAFF. CDR3 nucleotide sequence: TGTGCCAGTAGCTCATCCCTGGGGGCAGGGGGCACTGAAGCTTTCTTT. Combining the CDR3 with reference TRBV5-4 and TRBJ1-1 gives the whole variable domain ETGVTQSPTHLIKTRGQQVTLRCSSQSGHNTVSWYQQALGQGPQFIFQYYREEENGRGNFPPRFSGLQFPNYSSELNVNALELDDSALYLCASSSSLGAGGTEAFFGQGTRLTVV.

The chain links TRBV5-4 to TRBJ1-3; 7 nucleotides match TRBD1. V shed 0 bases and J 0 bases; nucleotides not matched to a gene: 3. The CDR3 has 16 amino acids. Germline V gene lookup returns CDR1 SGHNT and CDR2 YYREEE (reference sequence). The CDR3 DNA is TGTGCCAGCAGCTTGGCTGGGACAGCCTCTGGAAACACCATATATTTT. Protein: CASSLAGTASGNTIYF.

The chain carries TRBV27 and TRBJ2-7; TRBD2 matches at 14 bases. Looked up from germline, CDR1 is MNHEY and CDR2 is SMNVEV (reference sequence). The CDR3 contains 17 residues. The J segment lost 2 bases and the V segment lost 4 bases, leaving 7 bases of the junction unmatched. Written as DNA, the CDR3 is TGTGCCAGCAGTTCCTCAGGACTAGCGGGAGGCCCCTACGAGCAGTACTTC. Its protein is CASSSSGLAGGPYEQYF.

V gene TRBV28 combines with J gene TRBJ1-1; TRBD1 matches 8 bases. In germline, CDR1 is MDHEN, CDR2 SYDVKM. The J segment lost 2 bases and the V segment lost 3 bases, leaving 11 bases of the junction unmatched. This CDR3 has 17 residues. CDR3 DNA: TGTGCCAGCAGTTTTGGACAGGGAGGTTATCCAAACACTGAAGCTTTCTTT. It yields the protein CASSFGQGGYPNTEAFF.

This chain connects TRBV9 to TRBJ2-5, with 8 bases that match TRBD2. Unmatched junction bases numbered 9, after V lost 0 bases and J lost 11 bases. From germline, CDR1 is SGDLS and CDR2 YYNGEE. The CDR3 length is 14 residues. The CDR3 here is CASSVGAGEGEQYF. The CDR3 DNA sequence: TGTGCCAGCAGCGTAGGAGCGGGAGAAGGTGAGCAGTACTTC.

The rearrangement uses TRBV4-3 and TRBJ2-1; TRBD2 agrees at 12 bases. CDR1 and CDR2 from the germline V gene are LGHNA and YSLEER. V lost 1 base to trimming and J lost 6 bases; unmatched junction nucleotides: 7. The CDR3 runs to 17 residues. CDR3 sequence reads: CASSQASSGRAGNEQFF. In nucleotides, the CDR3 is TGCGCCAGCAGCCAAGCGTCTAGCGGGAGGGCGGGCAATGAGCAGTTCTTC.

The chain recombines TRBV12-5 with TRBJ2-1; 9 bases are a match to TRBD2. Germline CDR1 reads LGHNT; CDR2 reads FRNRAP. V shed 3 bases, J shed 7 bases, and the junction held 7 bases outside the gene matches. The CDR3 extends over 15 amino acids. The CDR3 nucleotides read TGTGCTAGTGGTTTTGGGCGGGAGGGCCAGAATGAGCAGTTCTTC. It specifies CASGFGREGQNEQFF. The full variable domain, with the rest looked up from reference TRBV12-5 and TRBJ2-1, is DARVTQTPRHKVTEMGQEVTMRCQPILGHNTVFWYRQTMMQGLELLAYFRNRAPLDDSGMPKDRFSAEMPDATLATLKIQPSEPRDSAVYFCASGFGREGQNEQFFGPGTRLTVL.

The chain has TRBV7-3 and TRBJ2-2; D is unclear. The germline V and J ends were trimmed by 3 bases and 2 bases, with 7 bases remaining between them. This CDR3 has 14 amino acids. In germline, CDR1 is SGHTA, CDR2 FQGTGA. This CDR3 is CASSLVTNTGELFF. The CDR3, as DNA: TGTGCCAGCAGCTTGGTGACTAACACCGGGGAGCTGTTTTTT.

This clone was observed a single time. The V and J genes are TRBV19 and TRBJ2-2; 13 positions match TRBD2. The CDR3 runs to 15 residues. V lost 9 bases and J lost 8; bases outside the gene matches: 9. The germline CDR1 and CDR2 sequences are LNHDA and SQIVND (reference sequence). Written as DNA, the CDR3 is TGTGCCAGCAGGACTAGCGGGAGTGTGTCAGGGGAGCTGTTTTTT. Protein product: CASRTSGSVSGELFF.

V and J are TRBV4-3 and TRBJ2-7; 7 bases fit TRBD2. Germline V gene sequence: CDR1 LGHNA, CDR2 YSLEER. The junction had 16 bases not matched to a gene; V was cut back by 1 base and J by 7 bases. The CDR3 is made up of 17 amino acids. The CDR3 region has the DNA TGCGCCAGCAGCCAAGCGATCCAGACAGCTTCAGCGGGGGAGCAGTACTTC. This encodes CASSQAIQTASAGEQYF.

The rearrangement uses TRBV11-2 and TRBJ2-1; the match to TRBD1 covers 7 bases. The germline CDR1 and CDR2 sequences are SGHAT and FQNNGV. V was clipped by 4 bases and J by 0 bases; unmatched bases: 6. The CDR3 is made up of 16 amino acids. CDR3 DNA: TGTGCCAGCAGCTCAAACAGGGGCGGCTCCTACAATGAGCAGTTCTTC. Translating it yields CASSSNRGGSYNEQFF. The whole variable domain, filled in from reference TRBV11-2 and TRBJ2-1, reads EAGVAQSPRYKIIEKRQSVAFWCNPISGHATLYWYQQILGQGPKLLIQFQNNGVVDDSQLPKDRFSAERLKGVDSTLKIQPAKLEDSAVYLCASSSNRGGSYNEQFFGPGTRLTVL.

The chain uses TRBV4-2 and TRBJ1-5, with 7 bases aligning to TRBD1. V shed 4 bases and J 4 bases; nucleotides not matched to a gene: 4. Germline loops: CDR1 LGHNA, CDR2 YNFKEQ. The CDR3 is 14 amino acids. The CDR3 spells CASSPGQQNQPQHF. For the CDR3, the DNA is TGTGCCAGCAGCCCGGGACAGCAAAATCAGCCCCAGCATTTT.

The CDR3 DNA reads TGTGCCAGCAGCCATGCGGGCGCTTCCCGCGAGCAGTACTTC. Its protein product is CASSHAGASREQYF. The chain has TRBV5-5 and TRBJ2-7, with D perhaps TRBD2 (5 bases). Trimming removed 4 bases at V and 6 bases at J, with 17 bases between. CDR3 length equals 14 residues. The germline CDR1 and CDR2 sequences are SGHKS and YYEKEE (reference sequence).

The chain couples TRBV11-2 to TRBJ2-7, with D possibly matching TRBD2 (5 bases). CDR1 is SGHAT, CDR2 FQNNGV, per germline. CDR3 length equals 15 residues. Trimming stripped 1 base from V and 4 bases from J, with 14 bases between. The CDR3 nucleotides are TGTGCCAGCAGCTTAGTCCCCCGGGAATCGTACGAGCAGTACTTC. It encodes CASSLVPRESYEQYF. The full variable domain, rest sourced from reference TRBV11-2 and TRBJ2-7, is EAGVAQSPRYKIIEKRQSVAFWCNPISGHATLYWYQQILGQGPKLLIQFQNNGVVDDSQLPKDRFSAERLKGVDSTLKIQPAKLEDSAVYLCASSLVPRESYEQYFGPGTRLTVT.

The gene calls are TRBV6-1 and TRBJ1-2; D ambiguous. Germline V CDR1 and CDR2: MNHNS, SASEGT. V was cut by 4 bases and J by 2 bases, with 8 bases left in between. The CDR3 covers 13 residues. The CDR3 protein is CASSGAINYGYTF. DNA of the CDR3: TGTGCCAGCAGTGGTGCGATAAACTATGGCTACACCTTC.

The chain's CDR3 is CATLALNTEAFF. CDR3 nucleotide sequence: TGTGCCACCCTAGCATTGAACACTGAAGCTTTCTTT. This chain joins TRBV28 and TRBJ1-1; D gene uncertain. Per the germline V gene, CDR1 is MDHEN and CDR2 is SYDVKM. This CDR3 contains 12 residues. Trimming removed 10 bases at V and 0 bases at J, with 9 bases between.

This clone was seen more than once but under ten times. The chain is built from TRBV30 and TRBJ2-7; TRBD2 matches at 7 bases. Germline CDR1 reads GTSNPN; CDR2 reads SVGIG (reference sequence). The CDR3 is made up of 14 amino acids. The V gene end was trimmed by 1 base and the J gene end by 1 base; junction bases not matched to a gene: 4. The CDR3 nucleotides read TGTGCCTGGAGTGGAGGCGGGAGTTCCTACGAGCAGTACTTC. Translated: CAWSGGGSSYEQYF. Supplemented by reference TRBV30 and TRBJ2-7, the full variable domain reads SQTIHQWPATLVQPVGSPLSLECTVEGTSNPNLYWYRQAAGRGLQLLFYSVGIGQISSEVPQNLSASRPQDRQFILSSKKLLLSDSGFYLCAWSGGGSSYEQYFGPGTRLTVT.

The rearrangement links TRBV11-2 to TRBJ2-5; D may be TRBD2 (6 bases). From germline, CDR1 is SGHAT and CDR2 FQNNGV. The germline V and J ends were trimmed by 4 bases and 0 bases, with 9 bases remaining between them. The CDR3 is made up of 14 amino acids. The CDR3, as DNA: TGTGCCAGCAGCTCGGGACTGAACCAAGAGACCCAGTACTTC. This gives the protein CASSSGLNQETQYF.